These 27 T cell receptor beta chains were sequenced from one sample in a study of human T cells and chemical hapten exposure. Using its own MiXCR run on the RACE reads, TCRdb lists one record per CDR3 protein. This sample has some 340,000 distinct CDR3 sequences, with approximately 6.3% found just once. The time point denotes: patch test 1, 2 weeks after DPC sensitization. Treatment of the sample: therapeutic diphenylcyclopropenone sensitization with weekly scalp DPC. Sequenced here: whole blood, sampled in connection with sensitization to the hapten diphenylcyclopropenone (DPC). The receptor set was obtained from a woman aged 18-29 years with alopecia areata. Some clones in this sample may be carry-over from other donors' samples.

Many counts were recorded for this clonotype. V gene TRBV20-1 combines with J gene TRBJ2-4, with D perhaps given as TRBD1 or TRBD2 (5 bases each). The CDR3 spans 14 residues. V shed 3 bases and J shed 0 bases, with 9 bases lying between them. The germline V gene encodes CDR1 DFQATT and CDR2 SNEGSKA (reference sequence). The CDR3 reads CSASGALAKNIQYF. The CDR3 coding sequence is TGCAGTGCTAGCGGGGCTCTAGCCAAAAACATTCAGTACTTC.

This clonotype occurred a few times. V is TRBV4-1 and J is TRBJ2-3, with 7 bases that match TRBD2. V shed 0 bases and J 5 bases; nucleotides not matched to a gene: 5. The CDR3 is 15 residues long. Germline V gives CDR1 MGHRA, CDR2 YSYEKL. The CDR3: CASSQDWGGEDTQYF. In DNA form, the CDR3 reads TGCGCCAGCAGCCAAGACTGGGGGGGTGAAGATACGCAGTATTTT.

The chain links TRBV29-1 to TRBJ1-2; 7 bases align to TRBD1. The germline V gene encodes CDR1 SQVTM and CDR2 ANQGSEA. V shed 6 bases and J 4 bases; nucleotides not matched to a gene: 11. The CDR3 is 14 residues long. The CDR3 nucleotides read TGCAGCGTGCAAGCAACCGGGACAGTCTATGGCTACACCTTC. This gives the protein CSVQATGTVYGYTF.

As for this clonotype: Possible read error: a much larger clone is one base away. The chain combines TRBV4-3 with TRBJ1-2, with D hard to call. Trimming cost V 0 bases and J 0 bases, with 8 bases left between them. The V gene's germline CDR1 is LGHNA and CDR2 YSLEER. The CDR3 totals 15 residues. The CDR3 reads CASSQDSGSNYGYTF. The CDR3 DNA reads TGCGCCAGCAGCCAAGACAGTGGATCTAACTATGGCTACACCTTC.

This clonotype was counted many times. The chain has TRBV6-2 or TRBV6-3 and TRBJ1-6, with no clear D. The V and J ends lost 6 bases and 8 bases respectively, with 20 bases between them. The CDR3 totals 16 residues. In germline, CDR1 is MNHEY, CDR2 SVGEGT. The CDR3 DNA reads TGTGCCAGCAGCGTACAAGGGCGTGGGTCGGATTCACCCCTCCACTTT. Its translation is CASSVQGRGSDSPLHF.

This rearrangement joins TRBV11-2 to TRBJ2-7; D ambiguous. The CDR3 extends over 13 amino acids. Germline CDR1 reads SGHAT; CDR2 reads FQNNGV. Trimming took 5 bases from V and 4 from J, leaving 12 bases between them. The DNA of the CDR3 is TGTGCCAGCAGCATACACGGAGTGTACGAGCAGTACTTC. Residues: CASSIHGVYEQYF.

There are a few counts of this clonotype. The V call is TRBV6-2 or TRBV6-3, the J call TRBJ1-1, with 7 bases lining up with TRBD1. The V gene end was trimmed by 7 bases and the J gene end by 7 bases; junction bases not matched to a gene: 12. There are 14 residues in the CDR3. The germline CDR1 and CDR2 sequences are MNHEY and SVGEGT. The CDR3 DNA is TGTGCCAGCATTGACAGGGTGGAGGGGAATGAAGCTTTCTTT. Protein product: CASIDRVEGNEAFF.

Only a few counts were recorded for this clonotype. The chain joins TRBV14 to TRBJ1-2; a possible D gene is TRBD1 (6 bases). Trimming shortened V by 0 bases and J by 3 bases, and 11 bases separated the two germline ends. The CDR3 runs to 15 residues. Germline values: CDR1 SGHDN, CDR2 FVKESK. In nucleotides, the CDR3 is TGTGCCAGCAGCCAAGATCAAGGGGGTTACTATGGCTACACCTTC. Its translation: CASSQDQGGYYGYTF.

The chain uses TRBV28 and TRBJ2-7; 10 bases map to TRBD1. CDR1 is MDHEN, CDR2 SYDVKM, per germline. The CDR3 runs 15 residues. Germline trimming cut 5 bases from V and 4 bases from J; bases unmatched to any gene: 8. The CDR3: CASSPARTGGYEQYF. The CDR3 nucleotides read TGTGCCAGCAGTCCCGCCCGGACAGGGGGTTACGAGCAGTACTTC.

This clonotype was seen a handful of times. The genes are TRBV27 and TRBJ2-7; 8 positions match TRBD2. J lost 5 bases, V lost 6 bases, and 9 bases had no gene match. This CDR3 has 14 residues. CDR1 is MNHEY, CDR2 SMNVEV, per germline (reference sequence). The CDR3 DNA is TGTGCCAGCAGGCCCGGGGGGGCAGTCCACGAGCAGTACTTC. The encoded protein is CASRPGGAVHEQYF.

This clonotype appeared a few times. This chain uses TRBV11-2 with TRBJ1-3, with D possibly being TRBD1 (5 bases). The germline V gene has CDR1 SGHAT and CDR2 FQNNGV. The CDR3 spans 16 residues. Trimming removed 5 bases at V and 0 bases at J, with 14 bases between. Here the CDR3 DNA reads TGTGCCAGCAGCCTCTACCCGGACAACTCTGGAAACACCATATATTTT. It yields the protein CASSLYPDNSGNTIYF.

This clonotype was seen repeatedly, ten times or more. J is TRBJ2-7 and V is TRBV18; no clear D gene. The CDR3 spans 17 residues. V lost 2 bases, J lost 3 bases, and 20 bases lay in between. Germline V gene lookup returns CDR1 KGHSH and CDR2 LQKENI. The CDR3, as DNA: TGTGCCAGCTCACCAAAGGGTTATCGACATGCTTTCTACGAGCAGTACTTC. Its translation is CASSPKGYRHAFYEQYF.

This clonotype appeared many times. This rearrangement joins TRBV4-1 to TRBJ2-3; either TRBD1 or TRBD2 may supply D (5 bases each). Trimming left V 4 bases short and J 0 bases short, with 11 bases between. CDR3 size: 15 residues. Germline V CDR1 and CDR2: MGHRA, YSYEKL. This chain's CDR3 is CASSPGPSSTDTQYF. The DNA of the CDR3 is TGCGCCAGCAGCCCGGGGCCTTCCAGCACAGATACGCAGTATTTT.

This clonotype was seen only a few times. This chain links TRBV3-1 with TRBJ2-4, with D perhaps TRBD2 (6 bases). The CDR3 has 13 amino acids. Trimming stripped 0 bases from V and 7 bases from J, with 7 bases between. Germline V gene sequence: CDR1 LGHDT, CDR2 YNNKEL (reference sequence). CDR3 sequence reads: CASSQDGGNIQYF. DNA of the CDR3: TGTGCCAGCAGCCAAGACGGGGGTAACATTCAGTACTTC.

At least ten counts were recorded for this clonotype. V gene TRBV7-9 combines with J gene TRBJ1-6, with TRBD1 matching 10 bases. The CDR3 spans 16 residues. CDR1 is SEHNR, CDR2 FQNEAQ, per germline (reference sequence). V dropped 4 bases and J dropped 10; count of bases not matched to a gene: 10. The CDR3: CASSSWGDRGESPLHF. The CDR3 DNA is TGTGCCAGCAGCTCCTGGGGGGACAGGGGTGAATCACCCCTCCACTTT.

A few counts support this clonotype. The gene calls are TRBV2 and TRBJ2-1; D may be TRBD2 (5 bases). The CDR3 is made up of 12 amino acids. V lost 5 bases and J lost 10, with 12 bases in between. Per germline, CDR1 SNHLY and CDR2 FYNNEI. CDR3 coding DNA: TGTGCCAGCAGTTTGAGGGTCCACGAGCAGTTCTTC. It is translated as CASSLRVHEQFF.

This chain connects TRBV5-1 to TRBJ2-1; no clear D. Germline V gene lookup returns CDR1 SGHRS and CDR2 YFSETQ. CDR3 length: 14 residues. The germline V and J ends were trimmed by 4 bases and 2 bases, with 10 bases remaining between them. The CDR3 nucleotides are TGCGCCAGCAGCGTATCGGACCCCTACAATGAGCAGTTCTTC. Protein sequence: CASSVSDPYNEQFF.

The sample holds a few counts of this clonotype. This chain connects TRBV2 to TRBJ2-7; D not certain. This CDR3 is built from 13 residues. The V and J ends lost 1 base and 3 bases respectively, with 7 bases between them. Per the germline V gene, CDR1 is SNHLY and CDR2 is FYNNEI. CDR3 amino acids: CASSEGTLYEQYF. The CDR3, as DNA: TGTGCCAGCAGTGAAGGGACCCTCTACGAGCAGTACTTC.

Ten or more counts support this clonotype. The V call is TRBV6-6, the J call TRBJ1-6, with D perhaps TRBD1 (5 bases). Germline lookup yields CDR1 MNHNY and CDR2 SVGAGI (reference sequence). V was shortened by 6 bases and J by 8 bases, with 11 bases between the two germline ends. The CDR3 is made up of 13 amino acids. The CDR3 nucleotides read TGTGCCAGCAGGGGGCTTGGAGATTCACCCCTCCACTTT. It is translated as CASRGLGDSPLHF.

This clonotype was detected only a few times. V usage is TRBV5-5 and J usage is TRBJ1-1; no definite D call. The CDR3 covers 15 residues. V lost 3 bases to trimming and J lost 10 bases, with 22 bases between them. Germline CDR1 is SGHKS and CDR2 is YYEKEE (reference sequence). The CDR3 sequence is CASSSSTHEDGVAFF. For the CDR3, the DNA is TGTGCCAGCAGCTCGTCTACCCATGAGGACGGGGTAGCTTTCTTT.

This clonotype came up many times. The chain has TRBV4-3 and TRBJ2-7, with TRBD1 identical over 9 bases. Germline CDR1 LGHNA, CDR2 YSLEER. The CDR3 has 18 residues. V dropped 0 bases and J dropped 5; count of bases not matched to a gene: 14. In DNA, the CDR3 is TGCGCCAGCAGCCAAGATGGATTGGACAGGGGTCGAGTCCACGAGCAGTACTTC. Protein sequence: CASSQDGLDRGRVHEQYF.

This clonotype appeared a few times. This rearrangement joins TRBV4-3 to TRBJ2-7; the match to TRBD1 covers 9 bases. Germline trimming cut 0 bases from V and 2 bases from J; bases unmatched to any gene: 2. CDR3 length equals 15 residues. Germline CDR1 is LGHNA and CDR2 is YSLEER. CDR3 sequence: CASSQETGGPYEQYF. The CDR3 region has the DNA TGCGCCAGCAGCCAAGAAACAGGGGGCCCCTACGAGCAGTACTTC.

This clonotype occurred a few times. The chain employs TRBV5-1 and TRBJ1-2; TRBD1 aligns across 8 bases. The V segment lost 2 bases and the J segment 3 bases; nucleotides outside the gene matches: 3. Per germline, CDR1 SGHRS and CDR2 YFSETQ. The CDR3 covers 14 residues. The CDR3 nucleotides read TGCGCCAGCAGCTTATTGACAGGGGACTATGGCTACACCTTC. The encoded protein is CASSLLTGDYGYTF.

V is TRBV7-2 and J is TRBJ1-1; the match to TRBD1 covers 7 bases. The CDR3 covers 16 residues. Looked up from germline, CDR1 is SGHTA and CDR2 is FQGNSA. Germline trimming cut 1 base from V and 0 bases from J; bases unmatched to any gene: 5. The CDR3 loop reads CASSLDRDSLNTEAFF. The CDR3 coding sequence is TGTGCCAGCAGCTTAGATCGGGACAGCTTGAACACTGAAGCTTTCTTT.

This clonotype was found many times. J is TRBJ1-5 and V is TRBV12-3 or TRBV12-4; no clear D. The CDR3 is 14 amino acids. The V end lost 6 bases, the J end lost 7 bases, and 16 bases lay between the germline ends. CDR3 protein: CASSLLPIGQPQHF. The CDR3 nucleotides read TGTGCCAGCAGCCTACTCCCTATTGGGCAGCCCCAGCATTTT.

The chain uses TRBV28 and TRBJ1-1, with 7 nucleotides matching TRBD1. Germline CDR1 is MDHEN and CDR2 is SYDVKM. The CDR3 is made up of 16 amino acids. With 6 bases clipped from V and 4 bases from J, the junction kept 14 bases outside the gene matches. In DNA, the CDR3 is TGTGCCAGCAGCGGGGGACAGACTAGCTGGGGCACTGAAGCTTTCTTT. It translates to CASSGGQTSWGTEAFF.

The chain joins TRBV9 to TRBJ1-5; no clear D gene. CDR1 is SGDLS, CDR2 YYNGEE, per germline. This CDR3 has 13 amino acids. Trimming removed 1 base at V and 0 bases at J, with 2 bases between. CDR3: CASSVHSNQPQHF. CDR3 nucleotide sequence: TGTGCCAGCAGCGTACATAGCAATCAGCCCCAGCATTTT.